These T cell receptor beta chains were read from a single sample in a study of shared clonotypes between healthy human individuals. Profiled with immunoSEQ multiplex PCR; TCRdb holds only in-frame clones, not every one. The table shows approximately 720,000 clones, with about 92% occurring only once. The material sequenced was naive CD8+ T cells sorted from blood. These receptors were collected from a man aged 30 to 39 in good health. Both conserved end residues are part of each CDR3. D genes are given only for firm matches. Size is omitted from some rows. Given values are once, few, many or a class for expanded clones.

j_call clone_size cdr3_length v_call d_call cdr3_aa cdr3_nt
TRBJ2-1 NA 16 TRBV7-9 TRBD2 CASSSSSGEPSYEQFF TGTGCCAGCAGCTCTTCTAGCGGGGAACCCTCATATGAGCAGTTCTTC
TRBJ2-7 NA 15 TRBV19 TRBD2 CASSTTSGRAVEQYF TGTGCCAGTAGTACTACTAGCGGGAGGGCAGTCGAGCAGTACTTC
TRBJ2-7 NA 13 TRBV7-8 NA CASRPPLSYEQYF TGTGCCAGCAGACCCCCCCTCTCCTACGAGCAGTACTTC
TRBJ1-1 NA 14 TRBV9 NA CASSPPMRGTEAFF TGTGCCAGCAGCCCGCCGATGCGGGGGACTGAAGCTTTCTTT
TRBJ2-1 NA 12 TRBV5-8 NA CASSFATYEQFF TGTGCCAGCAGCTTCGCCACTTATGAGCAGTTCTTC
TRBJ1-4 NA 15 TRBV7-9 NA CASSEPGPGIEKLFF TGTGCCAGCAGCGAACCGGGACCGGGCATCGAAAAACTGTTTTTT
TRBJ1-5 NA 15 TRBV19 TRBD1 CASSIGQGGHQPQHF TGTGCCAGTAGTATAGGGCAGGGGGGCCATCAGCCCCAGCATTTT
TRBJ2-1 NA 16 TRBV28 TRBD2 CASSMITSGRGREQFF TGTGCCAGCAGTATGATAACTAGCGGGAGAGGTCGTGAGCAGTTCTTC
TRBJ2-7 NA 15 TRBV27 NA CASSLFSGVSYEQYF TGTGCCAGCAGTTTATTTTCGGGAGTAAGCTACGAGCAGTACTTC
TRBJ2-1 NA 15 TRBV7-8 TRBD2 CASSLVLAAPNEQFF TGTGCCAGCAGCTTAGTACTAGCGGCACCCAATGAGCAGTTCTTC
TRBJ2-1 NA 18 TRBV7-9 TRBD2 CASSLRETGRGTYNEQFF TGTGCCAGCAGCTTAAGGGAGACCGGGCGGGGGACCTACAATGAGCAGTTCTTC
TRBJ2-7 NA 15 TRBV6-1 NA CASSGTTGTAYEQYF TGTGCCAGCAGTGGAACCACGGGGACTGCCTACGAGCAGTACTTC
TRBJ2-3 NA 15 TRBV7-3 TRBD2 CASSRPSGAWDTQYF TGTGCCAGCAGCCGCCCTAGCGGGGCGTGGGATACGCAGTATTTT
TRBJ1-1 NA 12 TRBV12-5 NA CASGLGSTEAFF TGTGCTAGTGGTTTGGGAAGCACTGAAGCTTTCTTT
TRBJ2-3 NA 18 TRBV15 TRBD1 CATSRSPPGQGGTDTQYF TGTGCCACCAGCAGATCTCCCCCGGGACAGGGAGGCACAGATACGCAGTATTTT
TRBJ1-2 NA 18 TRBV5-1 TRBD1 CASSPSALEGQGGDGYTF TGCGCCAGCAGCCCTTCGGCATTGGAGGGACAGGGTGGGGATGGCTACACCTTC
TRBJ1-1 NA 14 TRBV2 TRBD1 CASSGGQGGTEAFF TGTGCCAGCAGTGGGGGACAGGGAGGGACTGAAGCTTTCTTT
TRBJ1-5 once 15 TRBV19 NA CASSIPRQPNQPQHF TGTGCCAGTAGTATACCCAGACAGCCTAATCAGCCCCAGCATTTT
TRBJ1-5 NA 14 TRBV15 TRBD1 CATSSRGQSQPQHF TGTGCCACCAGCTCAAGGGGACAGAGTCAGCCCCAGCATTTT
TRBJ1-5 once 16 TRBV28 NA CASSSEDGKSNQPQHF TGTGCCAGCAGTTCCGAAGACGGGAAGAGCAATCAGCCCCAGCATTTT
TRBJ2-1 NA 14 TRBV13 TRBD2 CASNGREVSNEQFF TGTGCCAGCAATGGGCGGGAGGTGTCCAATGAGCAGTTCTTC
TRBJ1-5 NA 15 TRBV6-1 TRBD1 CASGAWDSKNQPQHF TGTGCCAGCGGTGCATGGGACAGTAAAAATCAGCCCCAGCATTTT
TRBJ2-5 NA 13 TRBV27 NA CASRGLIQETQYF TGTGCCAGCAGAGGACTTATCCAAGAGACCCAGTACTTC
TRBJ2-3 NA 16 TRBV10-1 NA CASSRRGGSSTDTQYF TGCGCCAGCAGTCGTCGCGGCGGCTCTAGCACAGATACGCAGTATTTT
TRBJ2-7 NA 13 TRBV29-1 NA CSVEGTDRYEQYF TGCAGCGTTGAAGGGACAGATAGGTACGAGCAGTACTTC
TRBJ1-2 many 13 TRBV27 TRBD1 CASSLGRQGRYTF TGTGCCAGCAGTTTAGGAAGACAGGGGCGCTACACCTTC
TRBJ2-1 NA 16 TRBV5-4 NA CASSLESGGPYNEQFF TGTGCCAGCAGCTTGGAGTCCGGGGGACCTTACAATGAGCAGTTCTTC
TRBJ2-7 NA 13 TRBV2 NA CASSDNLGAEQYF TGTGCCAGCAGTGATAATCTCGGGGCCGAGCAGTACTTC
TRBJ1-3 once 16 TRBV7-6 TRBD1 CASSPRDRLPGNTIYF TGTGCCAGCAGCCCCCGGGACAGGCTCCCTGGAAACACCATATATTTT
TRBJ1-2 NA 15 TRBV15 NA CATSRVGGAPNGYTF TGTGCCACCAGCAGAGTTGGGGGAGCGCCGAATGGCTACACCTTC
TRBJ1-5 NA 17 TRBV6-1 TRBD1 CASSDTGTGFLNQPQHF TGTGCCAGCAGTGACACCGGGACAGGGTTCCTCAATCAGCCCCAGCATTTT
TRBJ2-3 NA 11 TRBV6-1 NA CASSPPNTQYF TGTGCCAGCAGCCCTCCAAATACGCAGTATTTT
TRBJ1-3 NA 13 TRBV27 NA CASIASSGNTIYF TGTGCCAGCATAGCCAGCTCTGGAAACACCATATATTTT
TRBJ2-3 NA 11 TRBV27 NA CASSTPDTQYF TGTGCCAGCAGTACACCAGATACGCAGTATTTT
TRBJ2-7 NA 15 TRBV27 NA CASSYRGGNGYEQYF TGTGCCAGCAGCTATAGGGGGGGGAATGGCTACGAGCAGTACTTC
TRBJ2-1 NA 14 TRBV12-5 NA CASGPDYSYNEQFF TGTGCTAGTGGCCCGGACTACTCCTACAATGAGCAGTTCTTC
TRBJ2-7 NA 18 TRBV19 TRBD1 CASCSGQGFPHVCPEQYF TGTGCCAGTTGTTCCGGACAGGGTTTCCCCCACGTCTGCCCCGAGCAGTACTTC
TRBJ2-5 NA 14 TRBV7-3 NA CASSSGPDQETQYF TGTGCCAGCAGCTCCGGACCCGACCAAGAGACCCAGTACTTC
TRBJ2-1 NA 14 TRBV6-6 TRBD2 CASSRLAEYNEQFF TGTGCCAGCAGCCGACTAGCGGAGTACAATGAGCAGTTCTTC
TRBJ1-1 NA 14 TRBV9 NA CASSAMGGLGEAFF TGTGCCAGCAGCGCGATGGGTGGGTTGGGTGAAGCTTTCTTT
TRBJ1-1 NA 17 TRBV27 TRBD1 CASSLLKTGVMNTEAFF TGTGCCAGCAGTTTGCTGAAGACAGGGGTCATGAACACTGAAGCTTTCTTT
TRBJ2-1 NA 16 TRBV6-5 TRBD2 CASSLTSGRGGDEQFF TGTGCCAGCAGTTTAACTAGCGGGAGAGGGGGCGATGAGCAGTTCTTC
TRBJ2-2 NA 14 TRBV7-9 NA CASSSQLNTGELFF TGTGCCAGCAGTTCCCAGCTGAACACCGGGGAGCTGTTTTTT
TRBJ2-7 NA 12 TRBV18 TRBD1 CASSPGTVEQYF TGTGCCAGCTCACCCGGGACAGTCGAGCAGTACTTC
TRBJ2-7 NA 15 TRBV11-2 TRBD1 CASSASRGPLYEQYF TGTGCCAGCAGCGCCTCAAGGGGGCCATTATACGAGCAGTACTTC
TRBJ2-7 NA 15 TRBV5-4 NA CASSTPGSPLDEQYF TGTGCCAGCAGCACCCCGGGCAGTCCTCTCGACGAGCAGTACTTC
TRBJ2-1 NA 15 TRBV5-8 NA CASSFGGSSYNEQFF TGTGCCAGCAGCTTTGGAGGCTCTTCCTACAATGAGCAGTTCTTC
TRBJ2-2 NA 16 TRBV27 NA CASSLISRVNTGELFF TGTGCCAGCAGTTTAATCTCCAGGGTAAACACCGGGGAGCTGTTTTTT